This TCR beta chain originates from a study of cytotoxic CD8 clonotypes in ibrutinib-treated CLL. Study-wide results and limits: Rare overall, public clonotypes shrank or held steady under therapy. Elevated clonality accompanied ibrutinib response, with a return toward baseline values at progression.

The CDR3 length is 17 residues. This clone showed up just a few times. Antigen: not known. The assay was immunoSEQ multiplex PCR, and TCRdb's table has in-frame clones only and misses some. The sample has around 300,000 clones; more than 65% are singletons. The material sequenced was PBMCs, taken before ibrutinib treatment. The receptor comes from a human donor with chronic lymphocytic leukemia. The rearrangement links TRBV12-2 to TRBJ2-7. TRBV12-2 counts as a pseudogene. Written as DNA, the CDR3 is TGTGCAAGTCGCTTAGCGGGGGCGGGGACCGTCTTCTACGAGCAGTACTTC. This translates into CASRLAGAGTVFYEQYF.